This TCR beta chain was documented in a study of T cells in localized non-small cell lung cancer. Clones were read by immunoSEQ multiplex PCR, and TCRdb kept only the in-frame ones, dropping some. The table lists over 35,000 clones, 80% to 85% of them singletons. The CDR3 has 14 residues. The germline V gene encodes CDR1 MDHEN and CDR2 SYDVKM. Trimming pared 5 bases from V and 6 bases from J, leaving 16 bases between. This chain joins TRBV28 and TRBJ1-1; D is uncertain. The sequence was obtained from a male donor at least 60 years old with stage II lung adenocarcinoma. Sequences were derived from peripheral blood mononuclear cells, sampled before any cancer treatment. The CDR3 protein is CASSLGLLIAEAFF. The DNA for the CDR3 is TGTGCCAGCAGTCTAGGACTCCTGATCGCTGAAGCTTTCTTT.